The 10 T cell receptor beta chains below all came from one sample that was sequenced in a study of cytomegalovirus exposure and HLA in healthy donors. Both 60 Vbeta primers and 13 Jbeta primers went into the PCR. Data came from immunoSEQ multiplex PCR; TCRdb stores just in-frame clones and leaves some out. The table lists roughly 110,000 clones, about four fifths of them singletons. The sequenced sample was PBMCs. These receptors were collected from a man aged 45-65 years in good health and CMV-seronegative.

This clone was seen a few times. The chain has TRBV6-4 and TRBJ1-1; the D gene is possibly TRBD1 (5 bases). The CDR3 totals 15 residues. The germline gives CDR1 MRHNA, CDR2 SNTAGT. V was cut by 4 bases and J by 1 base, with 13 bases left in between. CDR3 DNA sequence: TGTGCCAGCAGTGTCGCAGCGGGGACGAACACTGAAGCTTTCTTT. Its protein product is CASSVAAGTNTEAFF.

DNA for the CDR3: TGTGCCAGCAGCGTAGGGGGACAGGGTTCGGAGACCCAGTACTTC. It encodes CASSVGGQGSETQYF. The V call is TRBV9, the J call TRBJ2-5, with 9 positions matching TRBD1. This CDR3 has 15 amino acids. Per the germline V gene, CDR1 is SGDLS and CDR2 is YYNGEE. V shed 0 bases, J shed 5 bases, and the junction held 5 bases outside the gene matches.

This chain uses TRBV13 with TRBJ2-2; possible D gene TRBD2, 6 bases. CDR1 and CDR2 (germline): PRHDT, FYEKMQ (reference sequence). CDR3 size: 13 residues. V lost 7 bases and J 4 bases, leaving 10 bases between the germline ends. The CDR3 protein is CASNNGGTGELFF. The CDR3 DNA follows: TGTGCCAGCAATAACGGGGGCACCGGGGAGCTGTTTTTT.

This clone showed up just a few times. The CDR3, as DNA: TGTGCCAGCAGTGTGAAAGGGGAGGGGAATTCACCCCTCCACTTT. Encoded protein: CASSVKGEGNSPLHF. The rearrangement links TRBV6-1 to TRBJ1-6; D possibly corresponds to TRBD1 (5 bases). The length of the CDR3 is 15 residues. The V gene's germline CDR1 is MNHNS and CDR2 SASEGT. The V and J ends lost 4 bases and 7 bases respectively, with 14 bases between them.

This rearrangement joins TRBV5-1 to TRBJ1-1, with a possible D match to TRBD1 (6 bases). The CDR3 loop spans 15 amino acids. Deletions cut 1 base from V and 0 bases from J, with 10 bases between. Germline V CDR1 and CDR2: SGHRS, YFSETQ. The CDR3 here is CASSLHGQMNTEAFF. The CDR3 nucleotides read TGCGCCAGCAGCTTGCACGGACAGATGAACACTGAAGCTTTCTTT.

V and J are TRBV11-3 and TRBJ2-1; 10 nucleotides line up with TRBD2. V dropped 2 bases and J dropped 6; count of bases not matched to a gene: 10. There are 17 residues in the CDR3. Germline V CDR1 and CDR2: SGHNT, YENEEA. The CDR3 DNA reads as TGTGCCAGCAGCTTAAGGTCGGGAGCTAGCGGGGGCAATGAGCAGTTCTTC. It yields the protein CASSLRSGASGGNEQFF.

The chain couples TRBV4-2 to TRBJ2-2; D uncertain. The V gene's germline CDR1 is LGHNA and CDR2 YNFKEQ. The V gene lost 4 bases and the J gene lost 2 bases, with 8 bases spanning the gap. This CDR3 contains 14 residues. This chain's CDR3 is CASSPLVNTGELFF. DNA of the CDR3: TGTGCCAGCAGCCCTCTAGTTAACACCGGGGAGCTGTTTTTT.

The table lists this clone with a count of one. V and J are TRBV27 and TRBJ1-3; 7 bases are a match to TRBD1. CDR1 is MNHEY and CDR2 is SMNVEV in the germline V gene (reference sequence). CDR3 size: 14 residues. J gave up 9 bases and V 6 bases, and 11 bases lay outside the gene matches. The CDR3 bases are TGTGCCAGCAGGCGGACAGGCCTACGGTCCACCATATATTTT. Translated: CASRRTGLRSTIYF.

This sequence joins TRBV6-5 and TRBJ2-3, with 9 nucleotides matching TRBD2. Germline CDR1 reads MNHEY; CDR2 reads SVGAGI. The junction had 9 bases not matched to a gene; V was cut back by 6 bases and J by 5 bases. CDR3 length: 15 amino acids. Here the CDR3 reads CASRRGGARGDTQYF. The CDR3, as DNA: TGTGCCAGCAGACGCGGGGGGGCCCGGGGAGATACGCAGTATTTT.

CDR3 DNA: TGTGCCAGTACTCGGGTCGTGGGTCAGCCCCAGCATTTT. Encoded protein: CASTRVVGQPQHF. V usage is TRBV19 and J usage is TRBJ1-5; D unresolved. The CDR3 is made up of 13 amino acids. Per germline, CDR1 LNHDA and CDR2 SQIVND (reference sequence). V lost 7 bases and J 6 bases, leaving 13 bases between the germline ends. The entire variable domain, with the rest obtained from reference TRBV19 and TRBJ1-5, is as follows: DGGITQSPKYLFRKEGQNVTLSCEQNLNHDAMYWYRQDPGQGLRLIYYSQIVNDFQKGDIAEGYSVSREKKESFPLTVTSAQKNPTAFYLCASTRVVGQPQHFGDGTRLSIL.